This record looks at one TCR beta chain sequence and its context. Its specificity is not known. This specimen belongs to a study of T cell responses to AZD1222 COVID-19 vaccine. The study, taken as a whole, reports: After the peak T cell response, and only then, were repertoires sampled. White British donors predominated, females outnumbered males, and clonal diversity was possibly underestimated. CD4 TCRs linked to vaccination spanned spike, dominating at 160-218 and 743-854. Seropositive status at baseline applied to only six AZD1222 recipients.

Clones were sequenced by immunoSEQ multiplex PCR, and TCRdb holds only the in-frame ones, with some missing. The data show about 170,000 clones, 90% seen once. Germline V gene sequence: CDR1 SGHAT, CDR2 FQNNGV. Trimming removed 5 bases from V and 6 bases from J; junction bases left unmatched: 3. There are 14 residues in the CDR3. Source: peripheral blood, taken on day 0 of AZD1222 vaccination. This chain connects TRBV11-2 to TRBJ1-5, with 11 bases that match TRBD1. The receptor's source is an adult in good health. The CDR3 region has the DNA TGTGCCAGCAGCGGGACAGGGGGTTTTCAGCCCCAGCATTTT. Translated, it gives CASSGTGGFQPQHF.